Each of the 28 T cell receptor beta chains below was sequenced from the same sample in a study of Graves' ophthalmopathy and Graves' hyperthyroidism. Amplification targeted the TCR beta CDR3 regions, with RNA transcripts as the source material. HTBI primers were used in a first-round RT-PCR, which preceded a second-round multiplex PCR. TCRdb reanalysed the multiplex PCR reads using MiXCR and keeps one entry per CDR3 protein. This sample has fewer than 350,000 distinct CDR3 sequences, with under 20% found just once. The sample taken for sequencing was peripheral blood. These receptors originate from an adult man with Graves' ophthalmopathy.

This clonotype was counted many times. The chain joins TRBV5-1 to TRBJ1-1; D is perhaps TRBD1 (6 bases). The CDR3 extends over 14 amino acids. V shed 0 bases and J shed 3 bases, with 9 bases lying between them. CDR1 is SGHRS, CDR2 YFSETQ, per germline. This CDR3 is CASSLEGGYTEAFF. Here the CDR3 DNA reads TGCGCCAGCAGCTTGGAAGGGGGGTACACTGAAGCTTTCTTT.

This clonotype was counted ten times or more. This rearrangement joins TRBV2 to TRBJ2-6; maybe TRBD1 (6 bases). The CDR3 length is 15 residues. Germline-derived CDR1 and CDR2 are SNHLY and FYNNEI. The ends were cut back, 6 bases at V and 0 bases at J, with 9 bases in the middle. CDR3 sequence: CASSTGTSGANVLTF. The DNA of the CDR3 is TGTGCCAGCAGCACAGGGACCTCTGGGGCCAACGTCCTGACTTTC.

A word on this clonotype: A much bigger clone sits one base away, suggesting this may be a read error. CDR3 nucleotide sequence: TGTGCCAGTAGTATCTCTCACGTGGGCGGTCAGCCCCAGCATTTT. Translated, it gives CASSISHVGGQPQHF. The chain joins TRBV19 to TRBJ1-5; D not certain. CDR1 and CDR2 (germline): LNHDA, SQIVND (reference sequence). The CDR3 is made up of 15 amino acids. V was cut by 3 bases and J by 6 bases, with 15 bases left in between.

This clonotype was seen at least ten times. V and J are TRBV2 and TRBJ2-2; tentative D call: TRBD2 (6 bases). With 5 bases removed from V and 4 bases from J, the gap between germline ends came to 17 bases. Germline lookup yields CDR1 SNHLY and CDR2 FYNNEI. The CDR3 totals 16 residues. The CDR3 region has the DNA TGTGCCAGCAGTAAGCAGGGAGGACGTAGCACCGGGGAGCTGTTTTTT. This gives the protein CASSKQGGRSTGELFF.

There are many counts of this clonotype. This CDR3 reads CASTPLGPGELFF. The CDR3 region has the DNA TGTGCCAGTACTCCTCTGGGGCCCGGGGAGCTGTTTTTT. The chain recombines TRBV19 with TRBJ2-2; tentative D call: TRBD1 (5 bases). CDR1 and CDR2 from the germline V gene are LNHDA and SQIVND (reference sequence). CDR3 length equals 13 residues. V gave up 7 bases and J gave up 6 bases, with 12 bases separating them. The full variable domain, with the rest looked up from reference TRBV19 and TRBJ2-2, is DGGITQSPKYLFRKEGQNVTLSCEQNLNHDAMYWYRQDPGQGLRLIYYSQIVNDFQKGDIAEGYSVSREKKESFPLTVTSAQKNPTAFYLCASTPLGPGELFFGEGSRLTVL.

This clonotype was detected only once. J is TRBJ1-5 and V is TRBV6-1; D gene uncertain. Germline V gene lookup returns CDR1 MNHNS and CDR2 SASEGT. The CDR3 spans 14 residues. Trimming cost V 8 bases and J 0 bases, with 11 bases left between them. The CDR3 DNA reads as TGTGCCAGCGAGGGCGATTATAGCAATCAGCCCCAGCATTTT. Translating gives CASEGDYSNQPQHF.

This clonotype came up many times. The chain links TRBV5-1 to TRBJ2-7, with TRBD2 as a possible D gene (5 bases). The germline CDR1 and CDR2 sequences are SGHRS and YFSETQ. The CDR3 runs to 15 residues. V shed 3 bases and J shed 4 bases, with 17 bases lying between them. The CDR3 sequence: CASSWPGIGPYEQYF. The DNA for the CDR3 is TGCGCCAGCAGCTGGCCGGGGATCGGTCCTTACGAGCAGTACTTC.

This clonotype was detected many times. This chain connects TRBV24-1 to TRBJ2-7; 7 bases align to TRBD1. Germline V gene data show CDR1 as KGHDR and CDR2 as SFDVKD. CDR3 size: 15 residues. The junction had 5 bases not matched to a gene; V was cut back by 1 base and J by 3 bases. The CDR3 spells CATSDFVRGSYEQYF. The CDR3 DNA is TGTGCCACCAGTGATTTTGTCAGGGGGAGCTACGAGCAGTACTTC.

At least ten counts were recorded for this clonotype. The CDR3 bases are TGTGCCAGCAGCTTAGCGCGGAGGATCTCTGGAAACACCATATATTTT. Protein product: CASSLARRISGNTIYF. The chain recombines TRBV11-1 with TRBJ1-3; D is unclear. This CDR3 is built from 16 residues. The germline V gene encodes CDR1 SGHAT and CDR2 FQDESV (reference sequence). Trimming shortened V by 0 bases and J by 0 bases, and 9 bases separated the two germline ends.

This clonotype came up once. The chain carries TRBV19 and TRBJ2-7; perhaps D is TRBD1 or TRBD2 (5 bases each). The CDR3 has 14 residues. Germline CDR1 and CDR2: LNHDA and SQIVND (reference sequence). Deletions cut 5 bases from V and 2 bases from J, with 13 bases between. CDR3 DNA: TGTGCCAGTAGTCCTTGGGACGGAACCTACGAGCAGTACTTC. This sequence encodes CASSPWDGTYEQYF.

This clonotype was detected ten times or more. This chain joins TRBV6-2 or TRBV6-3 and TRBJ2-4, with D unclear. Trimming left V 8 bases short and J 0 bases short, with 8 bases between. The CDR3 length is 13 residues. CDR1 MNHEY and CDR2 SVGEGT come from the germline V gene. CDR3: CASGDLAKNIQYF. The CDR3 DNA sequence: TGTGCCAGCGGAGATCTAGCCAAAAACATTCAGTACTTC.

In DNA, the CDR3 is TGTGCCAGCAGCTTATTGTTGGGCAGTTATCAGCCCCAGCATTTT. It specifies CASSLLLGSYQPQHF. The chain uses TRBV7-8 and TRBJ1-5; D is ambiguous. Germline V CDR1 and CDR2: SGHVS, FQNEAQ. The ends were cut back, 2 bases at V and 5 bases at J, with 13 bases in the middle. This CDR3 spans 15 amino acids.

At least ten counts were recorded for this clonotype. The V gene is TRBV11-2, the J gene TRBJ2-4, with 9 bases that match TRBD1. The CDR3 contains 15 residues. The V gene end was trimmed by 4 bases and the J gene end by 7 bases; junction bases not matched to a gene: 8. Looked up from germline, CDR1 is SGHAT and CDR2 is FQNNGV. The CDR3, as DNA: TGTGCCAGCAGCTCGGGACAGGGAATTTTGAACATTCAGTACTTC. It yields the protein CASSSGQGILNIQYF.

The rearrangement links TRBV20-1 to TRBJ2-7, with 7 bases fitting TRBD1. This CDR3 region has 14 residues. Germline lookup yields CDR1 DFQATT and CDR2 SNEGSKA (reference sequence). Trimming removed 6 bases from V and 0 bases from J; junction bases left unmatched: 8. The CDR3 DNA reads as TGCAGTGCACCCAGCTGGGACAGCTCCTACGAGCAGTACTTC. It specifies CSAPSWDSSYEQYF.

This clonotype was observed many times. This chain uses TRBV6-5 with TRBJ1-6; D remains ambiguous. The V end was cut by 0 bases, the J end by 8 bases, with 8 bases between. Germline V gene lookup returns CDR1 MNHEY and CDR2 SVGAGI. The CDR3 is 14 residues long. CDR3 amino acids: CASSYSAGDSPLHF. The CDR3 DNA reads as TGTGCCAGCAGTTACTCTGCAGGAGATTCACCCCTCCACTTT.

This clonotype came up a few times. A much larger clone sits a single nucleotide away, making a read error possible. The J gene is TRBJ2-7, the V gene TRBV20-1; D might be TRBD2 (7 bases). Germline V gene lookup returns CDR1 DFQATT and CDR2 SNEGSKA (reference sequence). Trimming cost V 6 bases and J 4 bases, with 22 bases left between them. CDR3 length equals 15 residues. The CDR3, as DNA: TGCAGTGCCCATTCCCTCTGGGGGGGCTTTTACGAGCAGTACTTC. It translates to CSAHSLWGGFYEQYF.

This clonotype has at least ten counts. The chain links TRBV29-1 to TRBJ2-4; TRBD2 matches at 9 bases. Germline V lookup: CDR1 SQVTM, CDR2 ANQGSEA. The CDR3 consists of 12 residues. V lost 4 bases, J lost 9 bases, and 4 bases stayed unmatched. CDR3 coding DNA: TGCAGCGTTGGTGATAGCGGGGGCATTCAGTACTTC. Protein product: CSVGDSGGIQYF.

This clonotype was counted at least ten times. The chain links TRBV20-1 to TRBJ2-7, with D perhaps matching TRBD1 or TRBD2 (6 bases each). V dropped 6 bases and J dropped 2 bases, with 17 bases sitting between them. The V gene's germline CDR1 is DFQATT and CDR2 SNEGSKA (reference sequence). The CDR3 loop spans 14 amino acids. The CDR3 coding sequence is TGCAGTGCCCACCCGGGGGCAGGACCCTACGAGCAGTACTTC. This codes for CSAHPGAGPYEQYF.

Only a few counts were recorded for this clonotype. V is TRBV6-2 or TRBV6-3 and J is TRBJ2-5; weak D call: TRBD2 (5 bases). CDR1 MNHEY and CDR2 SVGEGT come from the germline V gene. V was cut by 2 bases and J by 5 bases, with 18 bases left in between. The CDR3 spans 16 residues. CDR3 sequence: CASSYAGLPPRETQYF. DNA of the CDR3: TGTGCCAGCAGTTACGCCGGACTGCCGCCGAGGGAGACCCAGTACTTC.

In this sample, this clonotype turned up a few times. The rearrangement links TRBV12-3 or TRBV12-4 to TRBJ1-1; D gene ambiguous. The CDR3 is 13 residues long. V was pared by 10 bases and J by 8 bases, with 20 bases between. The CDR3 DNA is TGTGCCACGTCCTTTGGAGGTGGAGGGGAAGCTTTCTTT. Translation gives CATSFGGGGEAFF.

This clonotype was picked up a small number of times. The V and J genes are TRBV6-5 and TRBJ1-2, with TRBD1 identical over 9 bases. V shed 2 bases, J shed 3 bases, and the junction held 7 bases outside the gene matches. The length of the CDR3 is 16 residues. Germline V gene data show CDR1 as MNHEY and CDR2 as SVGAGI. CDR3 sequence: CASSYAGTGWDYGYTF. DNA of the CDR3: TGTGCCAGCAGTTACGCCGGGACAGGGTGGGACTATGGCTACACCTTC.

This clonotype was counted ten times or more. The chain recombines TRBV13 with TRBJ1-6; D unresolved. V shed 6 bases and J shed 4 bases, with 13 bases lying between them. Germline CDR1 is PRHDT and CDR2 is FYEKMQ (reference sequence). This CDR3 has 15 amino acids. The CDR3 is CASRDGGRYNSPLHF. CDR3 sequence (DNA): TGTGCCAGCAGGGATGGCGGGAGATATAATTCACCCCTCCACTTT.

Worth noting for this clonotype: A much larger clone differs by one base, so this may be a read error. The V call is TRBV5-1, the J call TRBJ2-7; D is unresolved. V lost 5 bases and J 2 bases, leaving 17 bases between the germline ends. The CDR3 consists of 15 residues. CDR1 is SGHRS and CDR2 is YFSETQ in the germline V gene. As DNA, the CDR3 is TGCGCCAGCAGTACCACCGCGGAGCCAACCTACGAGCAGTACTTC. Translated, it gives CASSTTAEPTYEQYF.

In its sample, this clonotype was seen many times. CDR3 in amino acids: CASSPDTSGGYTF. CDR3 DNA: TGTGCCAGCAGTCCGGACACCTCGGGGGGCTACACCTTC. V gene TRBV12-3 or TRBV12-4 combines with J gene TRBJ1-2, with D perhaps matching TRBD1 (5 bases). The CDR3 loop spans 13 amino acids. The ends were cut back, 5 bases at V and 8 bases at J, with 15 bases in the middle.

This clonotype showed up many times. The rearrangement uses TRBV6-1 and TRBJ2-7, with 10 positions matching TRBD2. V shed 1 base and J 6 bases; nucleotides not matched to a gene: 9. CDR3 size: 16 residues. The V gene's germline CDR1 is MNHNS and CDR2 SASEGT. CDR3 bases: TGTGCCAGCAGTGAAGGCGGTACTAGCGGGATCTTCGAGCAGTACTTC. Translation: CASSEGGTSGIFEQYF.

The chain links TRBV6-1 to TRBJ2-5; D may be TRBD1 or TRBD2 (5 bases each). V gave up 0 bases and J gave up 5 bases, with 16 bases separating them. The CDR3 contains 16 residues. CDR1 and CDR2 (germline): MNHNS, SASEGT. The CDR3 region is CASSEAGVGVAETQYF. The DNA for the CDR3 is TGTGCCAGCAGTGAAGCGGGGGTAGGAGTAGCGGAGACCCAGTACTTC.

V and J are TRBV9 and TRBJ1-1; weak D call: TRBD1 (6 bases). CDR1 is SGDLS and CDR2 is YYNGEE in the germline V gene. Trimming removed 4 bases from V and 3 bases from J, with 19 bases in between. This CDR3 is built from 16 residues. CDR3 sequence (DNA): TGTGCCAGCAGCTCCCTCGGGGGGGGGCCGGACACTGAAGCTTTCTTT. It codes for CASSSLGGGPDTEAFF.

There are many counts of this clonotype. This chain uses TRBV18 with TRBJ2-7; D might be TRBD1 (5 bases). Germline CDR1 KGHSH, CDR2 LQKENI. CDR3 size: 14 residues. Trimming pared 5 bases from V and 0 bases from J, leaving 11 bases between. The CDR3 region has the DNA TGTGCCAGCTCAATCGAGACAGTCTCCTACGAGCAGTACTTC. It translates to CASSIETVSYEQYF.